Shown below are 2 T cell receptor beta chains from a single sample sequenced in a study of cytomegalovirus exposure and HLA in healthy donors. With 60 Vbeta and 13 Jbeta primers, the PCR was carried out. Profiling relied on immunoSEQ multiplex PCR, and the TCRdb table lists in-frame clones only, not all of them. The table includes 150,000 to 200,000 clones, 68% detected once. The sequenced sample was PBMCs. The origin of the receptors is a woman aged 18-29 years in good health and CMV-seropositive.

V usage is TRBV5-4 and J usage is TRBJ1-4, with D possibly matching TRBD1 (5 bases). This CDR3 is built from 13 residues. With 4 bases removed from V and 8 bases from J, the gap between germline ends came to 12 bases. Germline values: CDR1 SGHNT, CDR2 YYREEE (reference sequence). The CDR3 sequence: CASSEKGREKLFF. CDR3 coding DNA: TGTGCCAGCAGCGAGAAGGGGCGGGAAAAACTGTTTTTT. Looking up the rest from reference TRBV5-4 and TRBJ1-4 gives the full variable domain: ETGVTQSPTHLIKTRGQQVTLRCSSQSGHNTVSWYQQALGQGPQFIFQYYREEENGRGNFPPRFSGLQFPNYSSELNVNALELDDSALYLCASSEKGREKLFFGSGTQLSVL.

This sequence joins TRBV4-2 and TRBJ1-2; possible D gene TRBD1, 5 bases. The CDR3 spans 13 residues. Germline V gene data show CDR1 as LGHNA and CDR2 as YNFKEQ. Trimming pared 1 base from V and 7 bases from J, leaving 10 bases between. CDR3 nucleotide sequence: TGTGCCAGCAGCCAAGTAACAGGCGGTGGCTACACCTTC. This gives the protein CASSQVTGGGYTF.